The next 27 T cell receptor beta chains were all read from a single sample in a study of a mutant IDH1 vaccine in newly diagnosed glioma. Clones were sequenced by immunoSEQ multiplex PCR, and TCRdb holds only the in-frame ones, with some missing. The repertoire holds about 50,000 clones, with over 65% as singletons. The antigens for these receptors are not known. The time point is: week 35, safety follow-up. Vaccinated patients received 300 ug of mutant IDH1 20-mer peptide per dose, with topical imiquimod. Sequenced material: PBMCs, taken from a glioma patient whose treatment included an IDH1 peptide vaccine. The receptors come from a man aged 35-49 years with glioma.

The chain carries TRBV5-1 and TRBJ1-1, with 8 bases matching TRBD1. The V segment lost 4 bases and the J segment 0 bases; nucleotides outside the gene matches: 5. The CDR3 totals 15 residues. Germline-derived CDR1 and CDR2 are SGHRS and YFSETQ. The CDR3 DNA sequence: TGCGCCAGCAGCGAGGGGACAGGAATGAACACTGAAGCTTTCTTT. It codes for CASSEGTGMNTEAFF.

This chain uses TRBV11-3 with TRBJ2-7, with 15 bases fitting TRBD2. Trimming at V came to 5 bases and at J to 9 bases, leaving 5 bases not matched to a gene. Per the germline V gene, CDR1 is SGHNT and CDR2 is YENEEA. The length of the CDR3 is 14 residues. The DNA for the CDR3 is TGTGCCAGCAGCCCGCCGGGACTAGCGGGAGGGCAGTACGTC. Translated, it gives CASSPPGLAGGQYV.

The chain has TRBV9 and TRBJ2-6, with TRBD1 as a possible D gene (5 bases). The CDR3 runs to 14 residues. The V end lost 4 bases, the J end lost 4 bases, and 9 bases lay between the germline ends. Germline V gene sequence: CDR1 SGDLS, CDR2 YYNGEE. The CDR3 nucleotides are TGTGCCAGCAGCATCAGGGCCGGGGCCAACGTCCTGACTTTC. This gives the protein CASSIRAGANVLTF.

The genes are TRBV5-8 and TRBJ1-5; possibly TRBD1 for D (6 bases). The CDR3 sequence is 15 residues long. Trimming removed 0 bases from V and 3 bases from J, with 10 bases in between. In germline, CDR1 is SGHTS, CDR2 YDEGEE. CDR3 sequence reads: CASSLVQGLNQPQHF. The CDR3 nucleotides read TGTGCCAGCAGCTTGGTACAGGGACTCAATCAGCCCCAGCATTTT.

The J gene is TRBJ1-4, the V gene TRBV6-6, with D unresolved. The CDR3 consists of 14 residues. V was trimmed by 6 bases and J by 0 bases, leaving 8 bases between them. Germline lookup yields CDR1 MNHNY and CDR2 SVGAGI (reference sequence). In DNA form, the CDR3 reads TGTGCCAGCAGCCCTACCTCAACTAATGAAAAACTGTTTTTT. It yields the protein CASSPTSTNEKLFF.

This clone was seen only a few times. This chain links TRBV7-6 with TRBJ2-7; D possibly corresponds to TRBD2 (5 bases). The CDR3 totals 13 residues. Germline V lookup: CDR1 SGHVS, CDR2 FNYEAQ. The V and J ends lost 5 bases and 0 bases respectively, with 8 bases between them. CDR3: CASSRGTSYEQYF. The CDR3 DNA reads TGTGCCAGCAGCCGGGGTACCTCCTACGAGCAGTACTTC. The entire variable domain, with the rest obtained from reference TRBV7-6 and TRBJ2-7, is as follows: GAGVSQSPRYKVTKRGQDVALRCDPISGHVSLYWYRQALGQGPEFLTYFNYEAQQDKSGLPNDRFSAERPEGSISTLTIQRTEQRDSAMYRCASSRGTSYEQYFGPGTRLTVT.

The genes are TRBV19 and TRBJ2-1; D gene unclear. CDR3 length: 14 amino acids. Germline V gives CDR1 LNHDA, CDR2 SQIVND (reference sequence). V lost 10 bases and J lost 4, with 17 bases in between. The CDR3 coding sequence is TGTGCCACTCTAGATCCGACTGCTTACAATGAGCAGTTCTTC. Amino acid sequence: CATLDPTAYNEQFF.

V is TRBV19 and J is TRBJ2-7; D is perhaps TRBD1 (6 bases). The CDR3 covers 16 residues. CDR1 is LNHDA and CDR2 is SQIVND in the germline V gene (reference sequence). V lost 6 bases, J lost 0 bases, and 18 bases lay in between. The CDR3 here is CASSRLQGPSSYEQYF. In DNA form, the CDR3 reads TGTGCCAGTAGCCGACTACAGGGCCCCAGCTCCTACGAGCAGTACTTC.

The V gene is TRBV5-4, the J gene TRBJ1-3; D perhaps matches TRBD1 (6 bases). CDR3 length equals 15 residues. With 1 base removed from V and 0 bases from J, the gap between germline ends came to 8 bases. Germline CDR1 and CDR2: SGHNT and YYREEE (reference sequence). The CDR3 here is CASSLRTVSGNTIYF. The CDR3 DNA follows: TGTGCCAGCAGCTTGAGGACAGTCTCTGGAAACACCATATATTTT.

The rearrangement uses TRBV10-2 and TRBJ1-1; D might be TRBD1 (5 bases). CDR3 length equals 14 residues. Trimming removed 6 bases from V and 0 bases from J, with 11 bases in between. Germline V gives CDR1 WSHSY, CDR2 SAAADI. The chain's CDR3 is CASRGGLMNTEAFF. The CDR3 DNA is TGCGCCAGCAGGGGGGGGTTAATGAACACTGAAGCTTTCTTT.

V is TRBV9 and J is TRBJ1-1; 10 nucleotides align to TRBD1. Germline lookup yields CDR1 SGDLS and CDR2 YYNGEE. The CDR3 spans 14 residues. V shed 0 bases and J 5 bases; nucleotides not matched to a gene: 1. The CDR3 loop is CASSVGTGGTEAFF. DNA for the CDR3: TGTGCCAGCAGCGTAGGGACAGGGGGAACTGAAGCTTTCTTT.

The chain joins TRBV7-8 to TRBJ1-5, with D possibly being TRBD1 (5 bases). Germline V CDR1 and CDR2: SGHVS, FQNEAQ. The CDR3 length is 15 residues. The V and J ends lost 1 base and 4 bases respectively, with 11 bases between them. CDR3 nucleotide sequence: TGTGCCAGCAGCTTAGATGGGGCCCTAAATCAGCCCCAGCATTTT. Translated: CASSLDGALNQPQHF.

The CDR3 bases are TGCGCCAGCAGCTCGCAGGGGAACACTGAAGCTTTCTTT. Protein: CASSSQGNTEAFF. The chain recombines TRBV5-1 with TRBJ1-1, with D perhaps TRBD1 (5 bases). This CDR3 is built from 13 residues. The V gene lost 3 bases and the J gene lost 1 base, with 7 bases spanning the gap. CDR1 and CDR2 from the germline V gene are SGHRS and YFSETQ.

The chain is built from TRBV7-2 and TRBJ1-4; D remains ambiguous. V lost 4 bases to trimming and J lost 5 bases, with 8 bases between them. There are 13 residues in the CDR3. CDR1 SGHTA and CDR2 FQGNSA come from the germline V gene. The CDR3 region is CASSWDSNEKLFF. CDR3 coding DNA: TGTGCCAGCAGCTGGGATTCAAATGAAAAACTGTTTTTT.

V is TRBV7-2 and J is TRBJ1-1; no clear D gene. The V gene's germline CDR1 is SGHTA and CDR2 FQGNSA. The ends were cut back, 4 bases at V and 1 base at J, with 4 bases in the middle. This CDR3 spans 12 amino acids. For the CDR3, the DNA is TGTGCCAGCAGCTATCCGAACACTGAAGCTTTCTTT. This gives the protein CASSYPNTEAFF.

The V gene is TRBV5-1, the J gene TRBJ1-3, with a possible D match to TRBD1 (5 bases). The CDR3 loop spans 16 amino acids. The germline V gene has CDR1 SGHRS and CDR2 YFSETQ. Trimming left V 0 bases short and J 3 bases short, with 13 bases between. The CDR3 coding sequence is TGCGCCAGCAGCTTGGAGGCGGCAGGGAGTGGAAACACCATATATTTT. As protein: CASSLEAAGSGNTIYF. Full variable domain (rest looked up from reference TRBV5-1 and TRBJ1-3): KAGVTQTPRYLIKTRGQQVTLSCSPISGHRSVSWYQQTPGQGLQFLFEYFSETQRNKGNFPGRFSGRQFSNSRSEMNVSTLELGDSALYLCASSLEAAGSGNTIYFGEGSWLTVV.

Comments on this clone: Other nucleotide sequences from this sample produce the same CDR3. Here the CDR3 reads CASSLTGTGNTEAFF. The CDR3 DNA reads TGCGCCAGCAGCTTAACCGGGACGGGGAACACTGAAGCTTTCTTT. The chain recombines TRBV5-1 with TRBJ1-1; D perhaps matches TRBD1 (5 bases). Germline values: CDR1 SGHRS, CDR2 YFSETQ. The CDR3 runs to 15 residues. Trimming took 2 bases from V and 1 from J, leaving 12 bases between them.

CDR3 in DNA: TGTGCCAGCAGCTTGTTAGCGGGAGTAGCCTACGAGCAGTACTTC. Its protein is CASSLLAGVAYEQYF. The chain couples TRBV5-4 to TRBJ2-7, with 9 bases aligning to TRBD2. Germline V gene sequence: CDR1 SGHNT, CDR2 YYREEE (reference sequence). This CDR3 comprises 15 residues. V dropped 1 base and J dropped 2; count of bases not matched to a gene: 4. Filled out from reference TRBV5-4 and TRBJ2-7, the complete variable domain reads ETGVTQSPTHLIKTRGQQVTLRCSSQSGHNTVSWYQQALGQGPQFIFQYYREEENGRGNFPPRFSGLQFPNYSSELNVNALELDDSALYLCASSLLAGVAYEQYFGPGTRLTVT.

The chain uses TRBV12-5 and TRBJ2-3; no clear D. CDR3 length equals 14 residues. Germline values: CDR1 LGHNT, CDR2 FRNRAP. The V and J ends lost 5 bases and 2 bases respectively, with 11 bases between them. CDR3 loop: CASGIGGDTDTQYF. The CDR3 nucleotides are TGTGCTAGTGGTATCGGTGGTGACACAGATACGCAGTATTTT. The complete variable domain, with remaining parts taken from reference TRBV12-5 and TRBJ2-3, reads DARVTQTPRHKVTEMGQEVTMRCQPILGHNTVFWYRQTMMQGLELLAYFRNRAPLDDSGMPKDRFSAEMPDATLATLKIQPSEPRDSAVYFCASGIGGDTDTQYFGPGTRLTVL.

The chain uses TRBV27 and TRBJ2-5; 7 bases agree with TRBD2. Germline V gene sequence: CDR1 MNHEY, CDR2 SMNVEV (reference sequence). V trimming: 6 bases; J trimming: 5 bases; junction bases outside the gene matches: 6. There are 13 residues in the CDR3. The CDR3 nucleotides read TGTGCCAGCAGGGGCGGGAGTTGGGAGACCCAGTACTTC. Its translation is CASRGGSWETQYF.

The chain links TRBV7-2 to TRBJ2-7, with a tentative D call TRBD1 (7 bases). This CDR3 has 15 residues. With 3 bases removed from V and 5 bases from J, the gap between germline ends came to 17 bases. Per germline, CDR1 SGHTA and CDR2 FQGNSA. This CDR3 is CASSLTRQGGNEQYV. The CDR3 bases are TGTGCCAGCAGCTTGACTCGACAGGGAGGAAACGAGCAGTACGTC.

The chain recombines TRBV19 with TRBJ2-5; a possible D gene is TRBD2 (7 bases). With 5 bases removed from V and 5 bases from J, the gap between germline ends came to 24 bases. The length of the CDR3 is 17 residues. In germline, CDR1 is LNHDA, CDR2 SQIVND (reference sequence). The CDR3: CASSPQASGGAGETQYF. Written as DNA, the CDR3 is TGTGCCAGTAGTCCTCAGGCCAGTGGGGGGGCTGGGGAGACCCAGTACTTC.

This clone was counted a few times. This chain links TRBV5-1 with TRBJ1-4; no definite D call. The V end lost 3 bases, the J end lost 7 bases, and 7 bases lay between the germline ends. The CDR3 is made up of 12 amino acids. The V gene's germline CDR1 is SGHRS and CDR2 YFSETQ. The DNA for the CDR3 is TGCGCCAGCAGCTACGGTGGTGAAAAACTGTTTTTT. It codes for CASSYGGEKLFF.

The CDR3 region is CASVQGARETQYF. For the CDR3, the DNA is TGTGCCAGCGTACAGGGGGCCCGGGAGACCCAGTACTTC. This chain uses TRBV6-6 with TRBJ2-5; 9 bases fit TRBD1. The V segment lost 8 bases and the J segment 5 bases; nucleotides outside the gene matches: 6. The CDR3 is 13 residues long. The V gene's germline CDR1 is MNHNY and CDR2 SVGAGI (reference sequence).

The chain has TRBV20-1 and TRBJ2-7; the match to TRBD2 covers 8 bases. Germline V CDR1 and CDR2: DFQATT, SNEGSKA (reference sequence). The V segment lost 5 bases and the J segment 3 bases; nucleotides outside the gene matches: 0. The length of the CDR3 is 11 residues. Here the CDR3 reads CSAREGYEQYF. In DNA, the CDR3 is TGCAGTGCTCGGGAGGGCTACGAGCAGTACTTC.

This clone was seen more than once but under ten times. V gene TRBV2 combines with J gene TRBJ2-1; tentatively, D is TRBD1 or TRBD2 (6 bases each). V was shortened by 0 bases and J by 10 bases, with 16 bases between the two germline ends. The germline V gene has CDR1 SNHLY and CDR2 FYNNEI. This CDR3 comprises 15 residues. This chain's CDR3 is CASSEAPNRAGEQFF. The CDR3 nucleotides read TGTGCCAGCAGTGAAGCTCCAAACAGGGCGGGAGAGCAGTTCTTC.

Only a few counts were recorded for this clone. The chain has TRBV29-1 and TRBJ2-1; tentatively, D is TRBD1 (6 bases). CDR3 size: 14 residues. Germline V gene data show CDR1 as SQVTM and CDR2 as ANQGSEA. Trimming took 5 bases from V and 2 from J, leaving 13 bases between them. CDR3 in DNA: TGCAGCGTTAGGGGACACCCGCCCTACAATGAGCAGTTCTTC. It encodes CSVRGHPPYNEQFF.